The 23 T cell receptor beta chains below were found in one sample sequenced in a study of STAT3 mutations in large granular lymphocyte leukemia. No antigen has been assigned to these receptors. Whole-study findings and limits: Every T-cell large granular lymphocyte leukemia patient had at least one immunodominant TCR beta clonotype.

TCRdb's copy holds only in-frame clones and misses some; the assay was immunoSEQ multiplex PCR. This sample yields 35,000 to 50,000 clones, of which roughly 81% are seen a single time; less than 0.55% belongs to the top ten. Sequences were obtained from PBMCs. The receptors originated from a human donor with T large granular lymphocyte leukemia. Some clones in this sample may be carry-over from other donors' samples.

The chain employs TRBV19 and TRBJ2-5; D is unresolved. The CDR3 spans 13 residues. The V and J ends lost 3 bases and 7 bases respectively, with 12 bases between them. Germline lookup yields CDR1 LNHDA and CDR2 SQIVND (reference sequence). The CDR3 protein is CASSMGSAGTQYF. CDR3 coding DNA: TGTGCCAGTAGTATGGGTTCGGCAGGGACCCAGTACTTC. The complete variable domain, with remaining parts taken from reference TRBV19 and TRBJ2-5, reads DGGITQSPKYLFRKEGQNVTLSCEQNLNHDAMYWYRQDPGQGLRLIYYSQIVNDFQKGDIAEGYSVSREKKESFPLTVTSAQKNPTAFYLCASSMGSAGTQYFGPGTRLLVL.

V usage is TRBV6-5 and J usage is TRBJ2-1; a possible D gene is TRBD2 (5 bases). Germline assignment: CDR1 MNHEY and CDR2 SVGAGI. The CDR3 is made up of 15 amino acids. Between the trimmed V and J ends, which lost 2 bases and 5 bases, there was a span of 13 bases. CDR3 nucleotides: TGTGCCAGCAGTTACCACCCACAGAGGGACAATGAGCAGTTCTTC. The encoded protein is CASSYHPQRDNEQFF.

This clone was picked up one time. The chain combines TRBV20-1 with TRBJ1-5; the match to TRBD1 covers 9 bases. CDR3 length: 11 amino acids. J lost 11 bases, V lost 6 bases, and 5 bases had no gene match. In germline, CDR1 is DFQATT, CDR2 SNEGSKA (reference sequence). The CDR3 DNA follows: TGCAGTGCGCAGACAGGGGGGGCCCAGCATTTT. This codes for CSAQTGGAQHF.

The gene calls are TRBV4-1 and TRBJ2-7, with D possibly TRBD1 on 6 matching bases. Trimming stripped 4 bases from V and 2 bases from J, with 12 bases between. The CDR3 contains 14 residues. The germline CDR1 and CDR2 sequences are MGHRA and YSYEKL. The CDR3 loop is CASSLQGLPYEQYF. The CDR3 DNA reads as TGCGCCAGCAGCCTGCAGGGGCTTCCCTACGAGCAGTACTTC.

V and J are TRBV30 and TRBJ1-4, with 7 bases lining up with TRBD1. From germline, CDR1 is GTSNPN and CDR2 SVGIG (reference sequence). The CDR3 sequence is 17 residues long. J lost 0 bases, V lost 4 bases, and 11 bases had no gene match. The CDR3 DNA reads as TGTGCCTGGATCCCCGGGACAGTCGGTGCAACTAATGAAAAACTGTTTTTT. It translates to CAWIPGTVGATNEKLFF. Using reference TRBV30 and TRBJ1-4 for the parts outside the CDR3, the full variable domain is SQTIHQWPATLVQPVGSPLSLECTVEGTSNPNLYWYRQAAGRGLQLLFYSVGIGQISSEVPQNLSASRPQDRQFILSSKKLLLSDSGFYLCAWIPGTVGATNEKLFFGSGTQLSVL.

The J gene is TRBJ1-2, the V gene TRBV15; weak D call: TRBD1 (5 bases). From germline, CDR1 is LNHNV and CDR2 YYDKDF (reference sequence). CDR3 size: 16 residues. Trimming removed 1 base from V and 3 bases from J, with 15 bases in between. Here the CDR3 reads CATSRAGQGWDYGYTF. In nucleotides, the CDR3 is TGTGCCACCAGCAGAGCGGGTCAGGGTTGGGACTATGGCTACACCTTC.

In this sample, this clone turned up a few times. J is TRBJ1-1 and V is TRBV5-1; tentative D call: TRBD1 (6 bases). Germline-derived CDR1 and CDR2 are SGHRS and YFSETQ. The V gene lost 4 bases and the J gene lost 1 base, with 11 bases spanning the gap. This CDR3 has 14 amino acids. CDR3 sequence (DNA): TGCGCCAGCAGCCGGGGACAAGCGAACACTGAAGCTTTCTTT. It encodes CASSRGQANTEAFF.

This chain connects TRBV9 to TRBJ2-5, with unresolved D. The CDR3 extends over 14 amino acids. Germline V gives CDR1 SGDLS, CDR2 YYNGEE. V lost 1 base and J lost 2, with 9 bases in between. The CDR3 reads CASSVYAGQETQYF. CDR3 nucleotides: TGTGCCAGCAGCGTATACGCAGGACAAGAGACCCAGTACTTC.

The count of this clone is one. The rearrangement links TRBV28 to TRBJ2-7; D not resolved. The V end was cut by 3 bases, the J end by 11 bases, with 17 bases between. The CDR3 is 13 residues long. The V gene's germline CDR1 is MDHEN and CDR2 SYDVKM. The CDR3 sequence: CASSLGGPRDEYF. CDR3 DNA: TGTGCCAGCAGTTTGGGCGGCCCTAGAGACGAGTACTTC.

The chain joins TRBV5-1 to TRBJ1-4; D uncertain. CDR3 length: 14 amino acids. V was pared by 3 bases and J by 16 bases, with 22 bases between. Per germline, CDR1 SGHRS and CDR2 YFSETQ. This CDR3 reads CASSSDEGGVNRFF. CDR3 coding DNA: TGCGCCAGCAGCTCAGACGAGGGAGGCGTCAATAGGTTTTTT.

This clone appeared a few times. The gene calls are TRBV28 and TRBJ1-4; 7 bases map to TRBD1. Germline V gene sequence: CDR1 MDHEN, CDR2 SYDVKM. Trimming took 5 bases from V and 3 from J; bases not matched to a gene: 9. This CDR3 comprises 16 residues. The CDR3 region is CASSLTGEVANEKLFF. DNA of the CDR3: TGTGCCAGCAGTCTAACAGGGGAGGTGGCTAATGAAAAACTGTTTTTT.

This chain joins TRBV7-8 and TRBJ2-1; no clear D. Trimming took 1 base from V and 12 from J, leaving 7 bases between them. In germline, CDR1 is SGHVS, CDR2 FQNEAQ. There are 11 residues in the CDR3. CDR3 coding DNA: TGTGCCAGCAGCTTAGGACGGATGCAGTTCTTC. Its protein product is CASSLGRMQFF.

The chain joins TRBV6-5 to TRBJ2-2; D perhaps matches TRBD2 (5 bases). The CDR3 extends over 15 amino acids. With 8 bases removed from V and 8 bases from J, the gap between germline ends came to 21 bases. CDR1 is MNHEY, CDR2 SVGAGI, per germline. In nucleotides, the CDR3 is TGTGCCAGCGGTCCGCGGGCGCTTGTCGGAGGGGAGCTGTTTTTT. Translated, it gives CASGPRALVGGELFF.

The chain joins TRBV6-1 to TRBJ2-7; the D is unclear. The CDR3 runs 13 residues. V was pared by 0 bases and J by 4 bases, with 7 bases between. Per germline, CDR1 MNHNS and CDR2 SASEGT. The DNA for the CDR3 is TGTGCCAGCAGTGAAGCAGGGTGGTACGAGCAGTACTTC. This sequence encodes CASSEAGWYEQYF.

J is TRBJ1-2 and V is TRBV6-6; D remains ambiguous. Trimming shortened V by 0 bases and J by 5 bases, and 13 bases separated the two germline ends. The CDR3 covers 15 residues. Germline lookup yields CDR1 MNHNY and CDR2 SVGAGI (reference sequence). The CDR3 here is CASSYSFSAEYGYTF. DNA for the CDR3: TGTGCCAGCAGTTACTCGTTCTCAGCTGAATATGGCTACACCTTC.

The CDR3 nucleotides read TGTGCCAGCAGCTTAGGGCAGGGTGGGAATGAGCAGTTCTTC. As protein: CASSLGQGGNEQFF. The gene calls are TRBV11-2 and TRBJ2-1, with a tentative D call TRBD1 (5 bases). The CDR3 length is 14 residues. From germline, CDR1 is SGHAT and CDR2 FQNNGV. Trimming removed 1 base at V and 7 bases at J, with 11 bases between. The entire variable domain, with the rest obtained from reference TRBV11-2 and TRBJ2-1, is as follows: EAGVAQSPRYKIIEKRQSVAFWCNPISGHATLYWYQQILGQGPKLLIQFQNNGVVDDSQLPKDRFSAERLKGVDSTLKIQPAKLEDSAVYLCASSLGQGGNEQFFGPGTRLTVL.

The rearrangement uses TRBV9 and TRBJ2-7; TRBD2 agrees at 9 bases. V shed 0 bases and J 7 bases; nucleotides not matched to a gene: 11. The CDR3 runs to 16 residues. Germline assignment: CDR1 SGDLS and CDR2 YYNGEE. CDR3 bases: TGTGCCAGCAGCGTAGGGGTCAGCGGGGGGCCAGAAGAGCAGTACTTC. This encodes CASSVGVSGGPEEQYF.

The CDR3 loop reads CASSRWDRDSYEQYV. CDR3 coding DNA: TGTGCCAGCAGCCGGTGGGACAGGGACTCCTACGAGCAGTACGTC. V is TRBV5-4 and J is TRBJ2-7; TRBD1 matches at 9 bases. V dropped 4 bases and J dropped 0; count of bases not matched to a gene: 5. CDR1 and CDR2 (germline): SGHNT, YYREEE (reference sequence). The CDR3 length is 15 residues.

This rearrangement joins TRBV18 to TRBJ1-4, with D perhaps TRBD1 (5 bases). The germline CDR1 and CDR2 sequences are KGHSH and LQKENI. The CDR3 extends over 13 amino acids. V gave up 5 bases and J gave up 3 bases, with 7 bases separating them. CDR3 amino acids: CASSRQSNEKLFF. CDR3 coding DNA: TGTGCCAGCTCAAGACAGTCTAATGAAAAACTGTTTTTT.

This clone has only a few counts. The V and J genes are TRBV11-2 and TRBJ2-1; D could derive from TRBD1 or TRBD2 (5 bases each). V lost 1 base and J 3 bases, leaving 7 bases between the germline ends. Germline V gene lookup returns CDR1 SGHAT and CDR2 FQNNGV. This CDR3 comprises 14 residues. CDR3 nucleotides: TGTGCCAGCAGCTTAGGGGGGAGCTACAATGAGCAGTTCTTC. Residues: CASSLGGSYNEQFF. Full variable domain (rest looked up from reference TRBV11-2 and TRBJ2-1): EAGVAQSPRYKIIEKRQSVAFWCNPISGHATLYWYQQILGQGPKLLIQFQNNGVVDDSQLPKDRFSAERLKGVDSTLKIQPAKLEDSAVYLCASSLGGSYNEQFFGPGTRLTVL.

The CDR3 DNA is TGTGCCAGCACCCGCACTTCGTCGCTCGGGGAGCTGTTTTTT. Its protein product is CASTRTSSLGELFF. The chain carries TRBV5-6 and TRBJ2-2; D is ambiguous. CDR3 size: 14 residues. Germline V gives CDR1 SGHDT, CDR2 YYEEEE. Trimming pared 6 bases from V and 7 bases from J, leaving 16 bases between.

The chain uses TRBV18 and TRBJ2-1; 12 bases map to TRBD1. The trim removed 0 bases at V and 10 bases at J, leaving 7 bases unmatched. Germline V CDR1 and CDR2: KGHSH, LQKENI. This CDR3 is built from 16 residues. The CDR3 DNA reads as TGTGCCAGCTCACCACCGCAGGGACAGGGGGCGCGGGAGCAGTTCTTC. Translating it yields CASSPPQGQGAREQFF.

This chain uses TRBV6-1 with TRBJ2-3, with 9 bases matching TRBD1. The V and J ends lost 4 bases and 4 bases, in that order; junction bases with no gene match: 12. The CDR3 runs 17 residues. Germline values: CDR1 MNHNS, CDR2 SASEGT. DNA of the CDR3: TGTGCCAGCAGTGCCGCCGGGACAGGGATATCAGCAGATACGCAGTATTTT. Translated, it gives CASSAAGTGISADTQYF.